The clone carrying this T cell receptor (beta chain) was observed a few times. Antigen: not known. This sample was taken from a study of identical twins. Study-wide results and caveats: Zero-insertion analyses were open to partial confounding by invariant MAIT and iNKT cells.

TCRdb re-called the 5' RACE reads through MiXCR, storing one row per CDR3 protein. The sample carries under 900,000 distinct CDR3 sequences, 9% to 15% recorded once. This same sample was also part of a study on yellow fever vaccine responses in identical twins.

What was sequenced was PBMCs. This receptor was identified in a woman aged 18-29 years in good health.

The CDR3 bases are TGTGCCAGCAGTTCTGGGCTAGCGGGAGAAACCGAGCAGTTCTTC. Residues: CASSSGLAGETEQFF. The V gene is TRBV12-3 or TRBV12-4, the J gene TRBJ2-1; 10 bases are shared with TRBD2. CDR3 length: 15 residues. The J segment lost 10 bases and the V segment lost 4 bases, leaving 10 bases of the junction unmatched.